This passage covers 28 T cell receptor beta chains from one sample sequenced in a study of T cells in localized non-small cell lung cancer. This table comes from immunoSEQ multiplex PCR, and its TCRdb copy is limited to in-frame clones, with some not included. Of about 1,600 clones listed, 35% to 45% are singletons. This specimen consisted of lung tumor tissue, obtained before any cancer treatment. Receptor source: an older female donor with stage I lung adenocarcinoma.

This chain connects TRBV15 to TRBJ2-3; D not certain. The germline V gene encodes CDR1 LNHNV and CDR2 YYDKDF (reference sequence). Trimming removed 0 bases at V and 4 bases at J, with 8 bases between. The CDR3 runs 14 residues. The CDR3 sequence is CATSRDSDADTQYF. CDR3 in DNA: TGTGCCACCAGCAGAGATTCTGACGCAGATACGCAGTATTTT.

This clone was detected only once. The chain is built from TRBV30 and TRBJ2-7, with D perhaps TRBD1 (6 bases). Germline lookup yields CDR1 GTSNPN and CDR2 SVGIG (reference sequence). The V and J ends lost 4 bases and 5 bases respectively, with 9 bases between them. The CDR3 runs 11 residues. The CDR3 DNA reads as TGTGCCTGGAAAGGGGGTGACGAGCAGTACTTC. Its translation is CAWKGGDEQYF.

This chain joins TRBV1 and TRBJ2-7; the table assigns TRBD1, which was not confirmed against the DNA. TRBV1 is given as a pseudogene. This CDR3 spans 14 amino acids. CDR3 sequence: CASSGQASSYEQYF. The CDR3 region has the DNA TGCGCCAGCAGCGGACAGGCCAGCTCCTACGAGCAGTACTTC.

The V and J genes are TRBV15 and TRBJ1-5; tentative D call: TRBD1 (5 bases). The CDR3 is 17 residues long. CDR1 and CDR2 from the germline V gene are LNHNV and YYDKDF (reference sequence). V lost 5 bases and J 0 bases, leaving 17 bases between the germline ends. The CDR3 DNA reads as TGTGCCACCAGCGGAGTTCGGGACCCATATAGCAATCAGCCCCAGCATTTT. It is translated as CATSGVRDPYSNQPQHF.

The chain employs TRBV29-1 and TRBJ2-3; D is possibly TRBD2 (7 bases). Germline-derived CDR1 and CDR2 are SQVTM and ANQGSEA. The V end lost 4 bases, the J end lost 0 bases, and 11 bases lay between the germline ends. This CDR3 has 14 residues. CDR3 protein: CSVGGGVSTDTQYF. In nucleotides, the CDR3 is TGCAGCGTTGGGGGGGGCGTGAGCACAGATACGCAGTATTTT.

V is TRBV18 and J is TRBJ2-5; perhaps TRBD1 as D (5 bases). The CDR3 consists of 16 residues. V lost 2 bases to trimming and J lost 0 bases, with 13 bases between them. From germline, CDR1 is KGHSH and CDR2 LQKENI. CDR3 DNA sequence: TGTGCCAGCTCACCAGGGGCTACCCTGTACCAAGAGACCCAGTACTTC. The encoded protein is CASSPGATLYQETQYF. Using reference TRBV18 and TRBJ2-5 for the parts outside the CDR3, the full variable domain is NAGVMQNPRHLVRRRGQEARLRCSPMKGHSHVYWYRQLPEEGLKFMVYLQKENIIDESGMPKERFSAEFPKEGPSILRIQQVVRGDSAAYFCASSPGATLYQETQYFGPGTRLLVL.

The CDR3 spells CASSSGTGIGELFF. DNA of the CDR3: TGTGCCAGCAGTTCCGGGACAGGTATCGGGGAGCTGTTTTTT. The rearrangement uses TRBV6-8 and TRBJ2-2, with 8 bases lining up with TRBD1. The CDR3 spans 14 residues. Germline CDR1 is MNHGY and CDR2 is SAAAGT. J lost 7 bases, V lost 4 bases, and 5 bases had no gene match.

This chain joins TRBV6-1 and TRBJ2-1; D remains ambiguous. With 1 base removed from V and 9 bases from J, the gap between germline ends came to 10 bases. Germline lookup yields CDR1 MNHNS and CDR2 SASEGT. This CDR3 is built from 13 residues. The CDR3 nucleotides are TGTGCCAGCAGTGAAGGTCAAGTCTTTGAGCAGTTCTTC. Translating gives CASSEGQVFEQFF.

This clone has just a few counts. This rearrangement joins TRBV10-1 to TRBJ2-1, with 12 positions matching TRBD2. Unmatched junction bases numbered 11, after V lost 6 bases and J lost 14 bases. The germline gives CDR1 WNHNN, CDR2 SYGVQD (reference sequence). The CDR3 runs 14 residues. This chain's CDR3 is CASSGGLAGSSKFF. CDR3 bases: TGCGCCAGCAGCGGTGGACTAGCGGGAAGTTCTAAGTTCTTC.

The chain joins TRBV6-8 to TRBJ1-5, with D possibly matching TRBD1 (5 bases). Trimming took 8 bases from V and 1 from J, leaving 6 bases between them. Germline CDR1 and CDR2: MNHGY and SAAAGT. The CDR3 loop spans 12 amino acids. The DNA for the CDR3 is TGTGCCAGCCGGGACAGCAATCAGCCCCAGCATTTT. Protein: CASRDSNQPQHF.

This clone occurred a few times. The chain carries TRBV29-1 and TRBJ2-3; D possibly uses TRBD1 or TRBD2 (5 bases each). Germline V gene data show CDR1 as SQVTM and CDR2 as ANQGSEA. The CDR3 has 12 residues. Trimming took 6 bases from V and 9 from J, leaving 16 bases between them. CDR3 region: CSVAPTEGTQYF. The CDR3 region has the DNA TGCAGCGTAGCCCCTACCGAGGGGACGCAGTATTTT.

This clone was counted between two and nine times. The gene calls are TRBV25-1 and TRBJ2-2; either TRBD1 or TRBD2 may supply D (5 bases each). Germline V gene sequence: CDR1 MGHDK, CDR2 SYGVNS. The CDR3 runs to 14 residues. V was shortened by 6 bases and J by 0 bases, with 8 bases between the two germline ends. Here the CDR3 reads CASSGAPNTGELFF. In DNA form, the CDR3 reads TGTGCCAGCAGCGGGGCGCCGAACACCGGGGAGCTGTTTTTT.

This clone has a handful of counts. This chain uses TRBV6-8 with TRBJ2-7; unclear D gene. There are 13 residues in the CDR3. Looked up from germline, CDR1 is MNHGY and CDR2 is SAAAGT. The V end was cut by 6 bases, the J end by 2 bases, with 11 bases between. In DNA, the CDR3 is TGTGCCAGCAGCTCCTCAGGACCCTACGAGCAGTACTTC. Its translation: CASSSSGPYEQYF.

The count of this clone is one. The gene calls are TRBV18 and TRBJ2-7; D might be TRBD1 or TRBD2, each matching 7 bases. Germline CDR1 is KGHSH and CDR2 is LQKENI. The CDR3 runs to 14 residues. Trimming cost V 5 bases and J 5 bases, with 16 bases left between them. The CDR3 loop reads CASSIQGGNDEQYF. Written as DNA, the CDR3 is TGTGCCAGCTCAATCCAGGGGGGGAACGACGAGCAGTACTTC.

V is TRBV6-1 and J is TRBJ1-4, with a tentative D call TRBD1 (5 bases). Trimming stripped 1 base from V and 5 bases from J, with 11 bases between. Germline assignment: CDR1 MNHNS and CDR2 SASEGT. The CDR3 runs to 15 residues. CDR3 in DNA: TGTGCCAGCAGTGAAGTGGCAGGGAAGAATGAAAAACTGTTTTTT. Protein: CASSEVAGKNEKLFF.

The chain is built from TRBV9 and TRBJ2-1; D is tentatively TRBD1 or TRBD2 (5 bases each). The germline gives CDR1 SGDLS, CDR2 YYNGEE. CDR3 size: 14 residues. The germline V and J ends were trimmed by 5 bases and 8 bases, with 17 bases remaining between them. The CDR3 sequence is CASSPGPTGDEQFF. Here the CDR3 DNA reads TGTGCCAGCAGTCCGGGACCGACCGGGGATGAGCAGTTCTTC. Using reference TRBV9 and TRBJ2-1 for the parts outside the CDR3, the full variable domain is DSGVTQTPKHLITATGQRVTLRCSPRSGDLSVYWYQQSLDQGLQFLIQYYNGEERAKGNILERFSAQQFPDLHSELNLSSLELGDSALYFCASSPGPTGDEQFFGPGTRLTVL.

The chain links TRBV14 to TRBJ2-7; 9 bases are a match to TRBD1. V dropped 5 bases and J dropped 0; count of bases not matched to a gene: 11. Germline CDR1 SGHDN, CDR2 FVKESK. The CDR3 loop spans 17 amino acids. The DNA for the CDR3 is TGTGCCAGCAGCAGAGTGATACCGGGACAGGGCTCCTACGAGCAGTACTTC. This gives the protein CASSRVIPGQGSYEQYF.

This clone is deemed medium-sized. The gene calls are TRBV6-8 and TRBJ1-1, with 11 bases identical to TRBD1. This CDR3 is built from 15 residues. With 6 bases clipped from V and 5 bases from J, the junction kept 8 bases outside the gene matches. Germline-derived CDR1 and CDR2 are MNHGY and SAAAGT. This CDR3 reads CASSADRGRRTEAFF. CDR3 DNA: TGTGCCAGCAGCGCGGACAGGGGGCGGAGAACTGAAGCTTTCTTT.

A few counts support this clone. The chain carries TRBV9 and TRBJ2-7; TRBD1 matches at 7 bases. Trimming cost V 0 bases and J 2 bases; bases outside gene matches: 5. From germline, CDR1 is SGDLS and CDR2 YYNGEE. CDR3 length: 15 amino acids. CDR3 sequence (DNA): TGTGCCAGCAGCGTAGAACAGGGGATAACCTACGAGCAGTACTTC. Translating it yields CASSVEQGITYEQYF.

CDR3 coding DNA: TGTGCCAGCAGCGCCCGCACTGGGACTAGCCCCGCCACATACATTCAGTACTTC. It encodes CASSARTGTSPATYIQYF. The genes are TRBV25-1 and TRBJ2-4; 9 positions match TRBD2. The CDR3 has 18 amino acids. The V gene end was trimmed by 6 bases and the J gene end by 8 bases; junction bases not matched to a gene: 20. Germline V gives CDR1 MGHDK, CDR2 SYGVNS.

By sample fraction, this clone is large. The chain couples TRBV29-1 to TRBJ1-3; TRBD1 matches at 9 bases. This CDR3 is 13 amino acids long. Germline V gene lookup returns CDR1 SQVTM and CDR2 ANQGSEA. V was pared by 4 bases and J by 4 bases, with 2 bases of the junction left unmatched. The CDR3, as DNA: TGCAGCGTTGGGACAGGGGTAGGAAACACCATATATTTT. Its translation: CSVGTGVGNTIYF.

The J gene is TRBJ1-2, the V gene TRBV29-1; 7 bases are a match to TRBD1. V trimming: 6 bases; J trimming: 8 bases; junction bases outside the gene matches: 12. Germline values: CDR1 SQVTM, CDR2 ANQGSEA. The CDR3 is made up of 13 amino acids. This CDR3 is CSVGDSLFLGYTF. The CDR3 bases are TGCAGCGTAGGGGACAGCCTTTTCCTAGGCTACACCTTC.

This chain connects TRBV11-3 to TRBJ1-1; 7 bases are a match to TRBD1. The CDR3 has 14 residues. Germline V gene data show CDR1 as SGHNT and CDR2 as YENEEA. Trimming took 4 bases from V and 8 from J; bases not matched to a gene: 10. CDR3 sequence reads: CASSSPTGSYEAFF. The DNA for the CDR3 is TGTGCCAGCAGCTCACCGACAGGGAGCTACGAAGCTTTCTTT. Full variable domain (rest looked up from reference TRBV11-3 and TRBJ1-1): EAGVVQSPRYKIIEKKQPVAFWCNPISGHNTLYWYLQNLGQGPELLIRYENEEAVDDSQLPKDRFSAERLKGVDSTLKIQPAELGDSAVYLCASSSPTGSYEAFFGQGTRLTVV.

The chain employs TRBV19 and TRBJ1-5, with 9 bases matching TRBD1. This CDR3 spans 16 amino acids. CDR1 LNHDA and CDR2 SQIVND come from the germline V gene (reference sequence). J was trimmed by 1 base and V by 5 bases; bases with no gene match: 6. The CDR3 region has the DNA TGTGCCAGTAGTCCGCTGGACAGGGGCAGCAATCAGCCCCAGCATTTT. Translating gives CASSPLDRGSNQPQHF. Supplemented by reference TRBV19 and TRBJ1-5, the full variable domain reads DGGITQSPKYLFRKEGQNVTLSCEQNLNHDAMYWYRQDPGQGLRLIYYSQIVNDFQKGDIAEGYSVSREKKESFPLTVTSAQKNPTAFYLCASSPLDRGSNQPQHFGDGTRLSIL.

Only a few counts were recorded for this clone. The chain uses TRBV5-1 and TRBJ1-4, with a possible D match to TRBD1 (5 bases). The CDR3 is made up of 15 amino acids. V was pared by 2 bases and J by 8 bases, with 16 bases between. Per germline, CDR1 SGHRS and CDR2 YFSETQ. CDR3 sequence reads: CASSFAGGRDEKLFF. The CDR3 DNA reads as TGCGCCAGCAGCTTTGCCGGGGGACGAGACGAAAAACTGTTTTTT.

This clone has a handful of counts. This chain joins TRBV7-4 and TRBJ2-1; D is possibly TRBD2 (5 bases). The CDR3 spans 14 residues. Germline values: CDR1 SGHVT, CDR2 SQSDAQ. Trimming took 2 bases from V and 6 from J, leaving 11 bases between them. CDR3 in DNA: TGTGCCAGCAGCTTAAACCCAGGACTCAATGAGCAGTTCTTC. It translates to CASSLNPGLNEQFF.

This clone was counted only a few times. The rearrangement links TRBV18 to TRBJ1-2, with D perhaps matching TRBD1 (5 bases). V was pared by 0 bases and J by 13 bases, with 15 bases between. Germline CDR1 and CDR2: KGHSH and LQKENI. The CDR3 length is 13 residues. The CDR3 is CASSPPPGAQATF. The CDR3 DNA sequence: TGTGCCAGCTCACCACCTCCCGGGGCTCAGGCCACCTTC.

The V call is TRBV11-3, the J call TRBJ2-7, with 10 bases fitting TRBD2. The V gene's germline CDR1 is SGHNT and CDR2 YENEEA. This CDR3 region has 15 residues. V lost 1 base, J lost 6 bases, and 6 bases stayed unmatched. The CDR3 sequence: CASSLVASGRGEQYF. CDR3 nucleotide sequence: TGTGCCAGCAGCTTAGTTGCTAGCGGGAGAGGCGAGCAGTACTTC.